This T cell receptor beta chain was observed in a study of blood T cell repertoires in COVID-19. Study details: Some COVID-19 samples were acute and others convalescent; all came from the United States, Italy and Spain.

The protocol was immunoSEQ multiplex PCR, while the TCRdb copy is restricted to in-frame clones and leaves out a portion. This table holds fewer than 250,000 clones, about 83% found once. This clone has only one observation. Material for sequencing was peripheral blood. The source of this sequence is a man aged 45-60 years with acute or convalescent COVID-19.

The CDR3 reads CASSVSGTGTANTGELFF. Written as DNA, the CDR3 is TGCGCCAGCAGTGTTTCCGGGACAGGGACGGCGAACACCGGGGAGCTGTTTTTT. The V and J genes are TRBV5-1 and TRBJ2-2, with 9 bases that match TRBD1. This CDR3 has 18 residues. Trimming took 5 bases from V and 0 from J; bases not matched to a gene: 11. Per the germline V gene, CDR1 is SGHRS and CDR2 is YFSETQ.